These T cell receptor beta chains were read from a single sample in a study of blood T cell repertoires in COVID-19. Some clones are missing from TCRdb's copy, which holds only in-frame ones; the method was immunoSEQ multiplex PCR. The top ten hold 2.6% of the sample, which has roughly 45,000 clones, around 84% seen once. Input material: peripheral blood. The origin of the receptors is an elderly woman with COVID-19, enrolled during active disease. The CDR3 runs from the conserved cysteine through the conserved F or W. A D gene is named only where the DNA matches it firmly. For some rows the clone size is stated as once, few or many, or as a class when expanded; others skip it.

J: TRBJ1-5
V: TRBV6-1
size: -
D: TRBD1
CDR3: CASSDLSRGRSQPQHF
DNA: TGTGCCAGCAGTGACCTAAGCAGGGGGAGGAGTCAGCCCCAGCATTTT

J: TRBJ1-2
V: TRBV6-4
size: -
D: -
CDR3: CASSAGVGGTGYTF
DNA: TGTGCCAGCAGCGCGGGGGTAGGGGGAACTGGCTACACCTTC

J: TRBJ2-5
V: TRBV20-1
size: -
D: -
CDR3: CSASVETQYF
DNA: TGCAGTGCTAGCGTAGAGACCCAGTACTTC

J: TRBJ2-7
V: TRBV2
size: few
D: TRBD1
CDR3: CASSSQGSSYEQYF
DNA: TGTGCCAGCAGTTCACAGGGGTCCTCCTACGAGCAGTACTTC

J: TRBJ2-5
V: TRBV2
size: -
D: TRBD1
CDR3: CASSFLGQGKETQYF
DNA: TGTGCCAGCAGTTTTCTGGGACAGGGGAAAGAGACCCAGTACTTC

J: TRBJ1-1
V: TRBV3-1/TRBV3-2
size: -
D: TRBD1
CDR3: CASRHQGATEAFF
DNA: TGTGCCAGCAGGCATCAGGGGGCCACTGAAGCTTTCTTT

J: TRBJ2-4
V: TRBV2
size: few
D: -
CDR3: CASIGGRGNIQYF
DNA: TGTGCCAGCATTGGAGGCCGGGGTAACATTCAGTACTTC

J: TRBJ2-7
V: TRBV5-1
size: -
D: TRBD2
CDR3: CASSFSGVSPYEQYF
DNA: TGCGCCAGCAGCTTTAGCGGGGTCTCACCCTACGAGCAGTACTTC

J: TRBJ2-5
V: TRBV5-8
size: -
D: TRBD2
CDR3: CASSPFRASGRETQYF
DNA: TGTGCCAGCAGCCCCTTCAGGGCTAGCGGGAGAGAGACCCAGTACTTC

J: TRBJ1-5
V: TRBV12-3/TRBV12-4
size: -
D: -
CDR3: CASTGDGSQPQHF
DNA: TGTGCCAGCACCGGAGACGGGAGTCAGCCCCAGCATTTT

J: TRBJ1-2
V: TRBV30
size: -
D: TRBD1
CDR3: CAWDGTVNGYTF
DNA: TGTGCCTGGGACGGGACAGTGAATGGCTACACCTTC

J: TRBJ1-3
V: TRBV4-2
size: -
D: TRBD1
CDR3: CASSPRQGGNTIYF
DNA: TGTGCCAGCAGCCCGCGACAGGGAGGAAACACCATATATTTT

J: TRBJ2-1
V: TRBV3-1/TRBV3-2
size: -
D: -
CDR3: CASSRIPGQHNEQFF
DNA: TGTGCCAGCAGCCGGATCCCGGGACAACACAATGAGCAGTTCTTC

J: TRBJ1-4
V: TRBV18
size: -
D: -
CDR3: CASSPPGDEKLFF
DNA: TGTGCCAGCTCACCACCGGGCGATGAAAAACTGTTTTTT

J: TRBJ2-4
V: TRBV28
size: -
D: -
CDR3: CASSLPGVNIQYF
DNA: TGTGCCAGCAGTCTGCCGGGGGTAAACATTCAGTACTTC

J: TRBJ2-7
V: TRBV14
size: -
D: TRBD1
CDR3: CASSQAGTGYYEQYF
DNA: TGTGCCAGCAGCCAAGCCGGGACAGGTTACTACGAGCAGTACTTC

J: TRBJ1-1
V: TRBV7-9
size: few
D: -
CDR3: CATGRAGLNTEAFF
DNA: TGTGCCACTGGACGGGCAGGGCTGAACACTGAAGCTTTCTTT

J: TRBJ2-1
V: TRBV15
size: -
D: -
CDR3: CATSSGQSSYNEQFF
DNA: TGTGCCACCAGCAGTGGACAGAGCAGCTACAATGAGCAGTTCTTC

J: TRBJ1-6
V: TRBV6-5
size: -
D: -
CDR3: CASSYSFRGDNSPLHF
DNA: TGTGCCAGCAGTTACTCGTTTAGGGGCGATAATTCACCCCTCCACTTT

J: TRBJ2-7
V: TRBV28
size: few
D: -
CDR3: CASRIRGSSYEQYF
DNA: TGTGCCAGCAGAATCAGGGGTAGCTCCTACGAGCAGTACTTC

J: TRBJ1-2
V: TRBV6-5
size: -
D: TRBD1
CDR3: CASKQTGRNYGYTF
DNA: TGTGCCAGCAAACAGACAGGGCGTAACTATGGCTACACCTTC

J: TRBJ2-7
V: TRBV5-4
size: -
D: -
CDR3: CASSLDRAYHEQYF
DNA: TGTGCCAGCAGCTTGGACAGGGCGTATCACGAGCAGTACTTC

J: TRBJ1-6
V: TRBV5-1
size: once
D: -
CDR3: CASSLEDTSPLHF
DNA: TGCGCCAGCAGCTTGGAGGACACTTCACCCCTCCACTTT

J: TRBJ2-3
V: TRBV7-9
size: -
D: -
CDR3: CATTIPGGHTDTQYF
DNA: TGTGCCACTACGATCCCCGGCGGGCACACAGATACGCAGTATTTT

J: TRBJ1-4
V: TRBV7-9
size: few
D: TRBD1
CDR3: CASSLAAGTGDEKLFF
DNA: TGTGCCAGCAGCTTAGCAGCCGGGACAGGGGATGAAAAACTGTTTTTT

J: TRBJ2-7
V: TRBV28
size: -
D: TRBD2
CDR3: CASREGSSGLVYEQYF
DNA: TGTGCCAGCAGGGAGGGGTCTAGCGGGTTAGTCTACGAGCAGTACTTC

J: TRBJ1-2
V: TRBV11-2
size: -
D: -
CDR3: CASSYHFRGAYGYTF
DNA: TGTGCCAGCAGCTACCACTTTCGGGGAGCCTATGGCTACACCTTC

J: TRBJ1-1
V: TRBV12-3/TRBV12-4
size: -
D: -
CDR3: CASTLVGAEAFF
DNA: TGTGCCAGCACCCTGGTGGGCGCTGAAGCTTTCTTT

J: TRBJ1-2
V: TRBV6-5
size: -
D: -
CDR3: CASSYSYSNYGYTF
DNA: TGTGCCAGCAGTTACTCGTACAGTAACTATGGCTACACCTTC

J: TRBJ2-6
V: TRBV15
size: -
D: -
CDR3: CATSREGRPGANVLTF
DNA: TGTGCCACCAGCAGAGAAGGGAGACCTGGGGCCAACGTCCTGACTTTC

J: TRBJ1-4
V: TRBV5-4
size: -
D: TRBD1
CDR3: CASSLGQGRRKLFF
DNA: TGTGCCAGCAGCTTGGGACAGGGCAGGCGAAAACTGTTTTTT

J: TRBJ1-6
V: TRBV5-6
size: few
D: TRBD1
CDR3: CASTYDRVNSPLHF
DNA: TGTGCCAGCACCTACGACAGGGTTAATTCACCCCTCCACTTT

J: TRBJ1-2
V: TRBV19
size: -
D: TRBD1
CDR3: CASSMGAPGQGPSLPMAGYTF
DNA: TGTGCCAGTAGTATGGGTGCACCGGGACAGGGACCTTCCCTTCCTATGGCTGGCTACACCTTC

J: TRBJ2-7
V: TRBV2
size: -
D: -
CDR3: CASTLTPGGSYEQYF
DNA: TGTGCCAGCACTCTAACGCCAGGTGGGTCCTACGAGCAGTACTTC

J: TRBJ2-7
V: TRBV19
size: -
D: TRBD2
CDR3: CASRNPLAGAEEQYF
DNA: TGTGCCAGTAGGAACCCACTAGCGGGAGCGGAGGAGCAGTACTTC

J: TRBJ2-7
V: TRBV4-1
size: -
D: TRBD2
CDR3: CASSHVVAGVYEQYF
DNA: TGCGCCAGCAGCCATGTGGTAGCGGGAGTTTACGAGCAGTACTTC

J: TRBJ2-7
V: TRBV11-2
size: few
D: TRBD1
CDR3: CASSLGTGGPYEQYF
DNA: TGTGCCAGCAGCTTAGGGACAGGGGGCCCCTACGAGCAGTACTTC

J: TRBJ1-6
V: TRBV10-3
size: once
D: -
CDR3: CAIGGRAYNSPLHF
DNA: TGTGCGATCGGTGGGAGGGCCTATAATTCACCCCTCCACTTT

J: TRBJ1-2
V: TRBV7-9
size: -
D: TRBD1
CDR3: CASRAGTGGDYGYTF
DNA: TGTGCCAGCAGGGCCGGGACAGGGGGCGACTATGGCTACACCTTC

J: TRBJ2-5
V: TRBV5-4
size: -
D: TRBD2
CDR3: CASSSTTSGGAGKTQYF
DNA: TGTGCCAGCAGCTCTACGACTAGCGGGGGGGCCGGGAAGACCCAGTACTTC

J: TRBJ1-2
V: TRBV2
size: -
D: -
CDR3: CASGTDSYGYTF
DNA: TGTGCCAGCGGGACGGACAGCTATGGCTACACCTTC

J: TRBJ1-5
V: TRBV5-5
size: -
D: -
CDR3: CASSTGTGTQPQHF
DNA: TGTGCCAGCAGCACCGGAACAGGGACTCAGCCCCAGCATTTT

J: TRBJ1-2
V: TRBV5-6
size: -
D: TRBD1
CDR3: CASSSSRGMDYGYTF
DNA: TGTGCCAGCAGCTCCTCCAGGGGGATGGACTATGGCTACACCTTC

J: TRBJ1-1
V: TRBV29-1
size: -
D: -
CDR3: CSTPRKGGWGQTEAFF
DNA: TGCAGTACACCAAGGAAAGGGGGTTGGGGGCAAACTGAAGCTTTCTTT

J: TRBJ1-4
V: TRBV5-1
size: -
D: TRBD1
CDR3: CASSTGQGALEKLFF
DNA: TGCGCCAGCAGCACCGGACAGGGGGCGCTTGAAAAACTGTTTTTT

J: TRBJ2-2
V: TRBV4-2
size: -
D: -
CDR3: CASSQASGGELFF
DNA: TGTGCCAGCAGCCAAGCATCGGGCGGGGAGCTGTTTTTT

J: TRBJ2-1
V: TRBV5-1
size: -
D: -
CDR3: CASSVASNEQFF
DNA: TGCGCCAGCAGCGTGGCTAGCAATGAGCAGTTCTTC

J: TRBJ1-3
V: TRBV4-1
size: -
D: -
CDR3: CASSQEWGVTFGNTIYF
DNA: TGCGCCAGCAGCCAAGAGTGGGGGGTGACTTTTGGAAACACCATATATTTT

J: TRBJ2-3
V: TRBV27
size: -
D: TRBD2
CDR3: CASSAQPSGSTDTQYF
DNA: TGTGCCAGCAGTGCTCAACCTAGCGGTAGCACAGATACGCAGTATTTT

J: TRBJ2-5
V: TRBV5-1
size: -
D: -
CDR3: CASSLERGETQYF
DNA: TGCGCCAGCAGCTTGGAAAGAGGAGAGACCCAGTACTTC

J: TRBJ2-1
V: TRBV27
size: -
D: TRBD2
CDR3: CASSRRGVSYNEQFF
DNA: TGTGCCAGCAGTAGGCGGGGGGTCTCCTACAATGAGCAGTTCTTC

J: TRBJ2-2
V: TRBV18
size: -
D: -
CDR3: CASSHSGGANTGELFF
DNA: TGTGCCAGCTCGCACAGCGGCGGAGCGAACACCGGGGAGCTGTTTTTT

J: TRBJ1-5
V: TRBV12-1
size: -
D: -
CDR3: CASSPGLRNQPQHF
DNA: TGTGCCAGCAGCCCGGGACTCCGAAATCAGCCCCAGCATTTT

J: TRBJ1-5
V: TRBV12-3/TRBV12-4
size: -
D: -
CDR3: CASSLIGNQPQHF
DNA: TGTGCCAGCAGCTTAATCGGGAATCAGCCCCAGCATTTT

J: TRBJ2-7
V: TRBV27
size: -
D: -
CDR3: CASSLGQAGHEQYF
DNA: TGTGCCAGCAGTTTAGGACAAGCCGGCCACGAGCAGTACTTC

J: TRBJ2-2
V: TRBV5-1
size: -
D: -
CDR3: CASSSRGVLNTGELFF
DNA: TGCGCCAGCAGCTCGCGAGGAGTGCTGAACACCGGGGAGCTGTTTTTT

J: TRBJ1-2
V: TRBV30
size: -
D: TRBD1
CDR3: CAWSRGQGVPYGYTF
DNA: TGTGCCTGGAGTCGGGGACAGGGGGTTCCCTATGGCTACACCTTC

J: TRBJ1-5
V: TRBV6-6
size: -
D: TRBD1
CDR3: CASKRRTGMAQPQHF
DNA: TGTGCCAGCAAAAGGCGGACAGGGATGGCCCAGCCCCAGCATTTT